Shown below are 21 T cell receptor beta chains from a single sample sequenced in a study of shared clonotypes between healthy human individuals. Here immunoSEQ multiplex PCR was the method, and the copy in TCRdb shows in-frame clones only, minus some. The table shows 740,000 or so clones, with less than 80% occurring only once. Specimen: memory CD4+ T cells sorted from blood. Subset denoted: CD45RA-negative fraction. The receptors were sampled from a woman in her twenties or thirties in good health.

The chain links TRBV28 to TRBJ2-3; no clear D. CDR3 length: 13 amino acids. Trimming removed 3 bases from V and 0 bases from J, with 4 bases in between. CDR1 is MDHEN and CDR2 is SYDVKM in the germline V gene. The CDR3 region has the DNA TGTGCCAGCAGTTTGGGGAGCACAGATACGCAGTATTTT. Protein product: CASSLGSTDTQYF.

In this sample, this clone turned up a few times. This sequence joins TRBV18 and TRBJ2-5; TRBD1 agrees at 11 bases. CDR1 is KGHSH, CDR2 LQKENI, per germline. This CDR3 is 17 amino acids long. V dropped 5 bases and J dropped 9; count of bases not matched to a gene: 17. The CDR3 spells CASSVTMDRGPLSAQYF. CDR3 nucleotides: TGTGCCAGCTCAGTGACAATGGACAGGGGGCCCTTATCGGCCCAGTACTTC.

As for this clone: Other DNA variants within this sample encode the same CDR3. The chain is built from TRBV2 and TRBJ1-5, with 10 nucleotides matching TRBD1. Germline CDR1 and CDR2: SNHLY and FYNNEI. After removal of 5 bases from V and 5 bases from J, the junction contained 3 bases not matched to a gene. The CDR3 is 14 residues long. This chain's CDR3 is CASSPGTGDQPQHF. The CDR3 coding sequence is TGTGCCAGCAGTCCCGGGACAGGGGATCAGCCCCAGCATTTT.

This clone was observed many times. The rearrangement uses TRBV6-6 and TRBJ1-1; the D gene is possibly TRBD1 (5 bases). V was shortened by 6 bases and J by 1 base, with 12 bases between the two germline ends. The length of the CDR3 is 14 residues. Germline V gene data show CDR1 as MNHNY and CDR2 as SVGAGI (reference sequence). The chain's CDR3 is CASSPPQGNTEAFF. The CDR3, as DNA: TGTGCCAGCAGCCCTCCGCAGGGGAACACTGAAGCTTTCTTT.

The chain has TRBV11-2 and TRBJ2-1; 15 bases fit TRBD2. The CDR3 is made up of 17 amino acids. Trimming at V came to 5 bases and at J to 5 bases, leaving 7 bases not matched to a gene. Germline values: CDR1 SGHAT, CDR2 FQNNGV. CDR3 nucleotides: TGTGCCAGCAGCCAATGGCGGACTAGCGGGGGGGACAATGAGCAGTTCTTC. Translated, it gives CASSQWRTSGGDNEQFF.

The V call is TRBV29-1, the J call TRBJ2-3, with a possible D match to TRBD1 (6 bases). Per the germline V gene, CDR1 is SQVTM and CDR2 is ANQGSEA. Trimming left V 7 bases short and J 10 bases short, with 33 bases between. The CDR3 is made up of 17 amino acids. In DNA, the CDR3 is TGCAGCGAAACGGGACACCTGAATAGCCAGGATCTAAGTGCGCAGTATTTT. Translation gives CSETGHLNSQDLSAQYF.

This chain links TRBV19 with TRBJ2-1, with a tentative D call TRBD1 (8 bases). Per germline, CDR1 LNHDA and CDR2 SQIVND (reference sequence). The length of the CDR3 is 17 residues. V lost 5 bases and J lost 3, with 20 bases in between. Here the CDR3 reads CASSVTTSGTGYNEQFF. As DNA, the CDR3 is TGTGCCAGTAGTGTGACTACCAGCGGGACAGGCTACAATGAGCAGTTCTTC.

The chain carries TRBV11-2 and TRBJ2-2, with D hard to call. V shed 5 bases and J shed 1 base, with 8 bases lying between them. This CDR3 contains 14 residues. The germline CDR1 and CDR2 sequences are SGHAT and FQNNGV. CDR3 in amino acids: CASSITRNTGELFF. DNA of the CDR3: TGTGCCAGCAGCATAACACGGAACACCGGGGAGCTGTTTTTT. Full variable domain (outside the CDR3, taken from reference TRBV11-2 and TRBJ2-2): EAGVAQSPRYKIIEKRQSVAFWCNPISGHATLYWYQQILGQGPKLLIQFQNNGVVDDSQLPKDRFSAERLKGVDSTLKIQPAKLEDSAVYLCASSITRNTGELFFGEGSRLTVL.

The chain is built from TRBV6-6 and TRBJ2-3; D possibly corresponds to TRBD2 (6 bases). CDR3 size: 14 residues. Germline loops: CDR1 MNHNY, CDR2 SVGAGI (reference sequence). V shed 6 bases and J shed 0 bases, with 10 bases lying between them. The CDR3 region is CASRPAGSTDTQYF. The CDR3 DNA follows: TGTGCCAGCAGGCCAGCGGGTAGCACAGATACGCAGTATTTT.

The chain recombines TRBV19 with TRBJ1-1; D perhaps matches TRBD1 (5 bases). The CDR3 sequence is 13 residues long. The germline V gene has CDR1 LNHDA and CDR2 SQIVND (reference sequence). The germline V and J ends were trimmed by 11 bases and 4 bases, with 17 bases remaining between them. The CDR3 loop reads CAVLDWRGTEAFF. The DNA of the CDR3 is TGTGCCGTACTCGACTGGAGGGGCACTGAAGCTTTCTTT.

The chain links TRBV28 to TRBJ1-1, with 10 bases matching TRBD1. Per the germline V gene, CDR1 is MDHEN and CDR2 is SYDVKM. The CDR3 length is 16 residues. V lost 5 bases and J lost 4; bases outside the gene matches: 10. The CDR3 protein is CASSPFSWTGGTEAFF. The CDR3 DNA reads TGTGCCAGCAGTCCCTTTTCGTGGACAGGGGGCACTGAAGCTTTCTTT.

The chain joins TRBV6-5 to TRBJ2-4; possible D gene TRBD1, 5 bases. CDR1 and CDR2 (germline): MNHEY, SVGAGI. The CDR3 runs 14 residues. V was trimmed by 5 bases and J by 3 bases, leaving 11 bases between them. In DNA, the CDR3 is TGTGCCAGCAGTCAGGGTAGGGTCAAAAACATTCAGTACTTC. Protein product: CASSQGRVKNIQYF.

The V call is TRBV15, the J call TRBJ1-1, with TRBD1 matching 8 bases. CDR1 and CDR2 from the germline V gene are LNHNV and YYDKDF (reference sequence). CDR3 length: 15 residues. V shed 4 bases, J shed 4 bases, and the junction held 8 bases outside the gene matches. As DNA, the CDR3 is TGTGCCACCAGCAAAAGACAGGGGAGGGCCACTGAAGCTTTCTTT. Its translation is CATSKRQGRATEAFF.

This chain joins TRBV6-6 and TRBJ1-5; a possible D gene is TRBD1 (5 bases). This CDR3 comprises 15 residues. Trimming left V 8 bases short and J 3 bases short, with 17 bases between. Germline V gene data show CDR1 as MNHNY and CDR2 as SVGAGI (reference sequence). CDR3 DNA: TGTGCCAGCTCTCTCGGGGCAGGGAACAATCAGCCCCAGCATTTT. It specifies CASSLGAGNNQPQHF.

The J gene is TRBJ2-5, the V gene TRBV21-1; the table names TRBD2, a call not compared with the DNA. The J call may be mistaken, given a closer DNA end match to TRBJ2-7. TRBV21-1 is an annotated pseudogene. This CDR3 spans 14 amino acids. CDR3: CASSKASREDEQYF. The CDR3 DNA reads as TGTGCCAGCAGCAAAGCGAGCAGGGAGGACGAGCAGTACTTC.

The chain uses TRBV19 and TRBJ1-1, with D uncertain. Germline CDR1 is LNHDA and CDR2 is SQIVND (reference sequence). This CDR3 is built from 15 residues. The V and J ends lost 9 bases and 0 bases respectively, with 17 bases between them. As DNA, the CDR3 is TGTGCCAGCGGACTTATTGGCGGAGTGAACACTGAAGCTTTCTTT. Translation gives CASGLIGGVNTEAFF.

The gene calls are TRBV18 and TRBJ2-5; TRBD1 aligns across 7 bases. CDR1 and CDR2 from the germline V gene are KGHSH and LQKENI. Losses at the gene ends were 6 bases for V and 3 bases for J; bases not matched to a gene: 7. This CDR3 has 14 residues. The CDR3 DNA follows: TGTGCCAGCTCCCCGACCGGGACAGAAGAGACCCAGTACTTC. Its translation is CASSPTGTEETQYF.

Note on this clone: This CDR3 is also generated by other DNA sequences in the sample. The V call is TRBV19, the J call TRBJ2-3; a possible D gene is TRBD2 (5 bases). Deletions cut 1 base from V and 0 bases from J, with 5 bases between. Looked up from germline, CDR1 is LNHDA and CDR2 is SQIVND (reference sequence). CDR3 size: 14 residues. CDR3 amino acids: CASSIGGSTDTQYF. The CDR3 region has the DNA TGTGCCAGTAGTATAGGCGGGAGCACAGATACGCAGTATTTT.

V gene TRBV28 combines with J gene TRBJ1-5; 7 bases align to TRBD1. The CDR3 has 16 amino acids. V lost 6 bases and J lost 3; bases outside the gene matches: 11. The germline V gene has CDR1 MDHEN and CDR2 SYDVKM. CDR3 residues: CASSLTTGVVNQPQHF. The CDR3 region has the DNA TGTGCCAGCAGCCTCACTACAGGGGTAGTCAATCAGCCCCAGCATTTT.

The chain employs TRBV10-3 and TRBJ2-3; D remains ambiguous. The germline V gene has CDR1 ENHRY and CDR2 SYGVKD. This CDR3 is built from 14 residues. Trimming cost V 4 bases and J 3 bases, with 11 bases left between them. The CDR3 sequence is CAISVLNPTDTQYF. The CDR3 nucleotides read TGTGCCATCAGTGTACTCAATCCGACAGATACGCAGTATTTT.

The V call is TRBV20-1, the J call TRBJ2-1, with D uncertain. CDR1 is DFQATT, CDR2 SNEGSKA, per germline (reference sequence). V was cut by 7 bases and J by 9 bases, with 13 bases left in between. The CDR3 is 11 residues long. CDR3 sequence reads: CSVLVLGEQFF. The CDR3 coding sequence is TGCAGTGTTTTAGTGCTTGGTGAGCAGTTCTTC.